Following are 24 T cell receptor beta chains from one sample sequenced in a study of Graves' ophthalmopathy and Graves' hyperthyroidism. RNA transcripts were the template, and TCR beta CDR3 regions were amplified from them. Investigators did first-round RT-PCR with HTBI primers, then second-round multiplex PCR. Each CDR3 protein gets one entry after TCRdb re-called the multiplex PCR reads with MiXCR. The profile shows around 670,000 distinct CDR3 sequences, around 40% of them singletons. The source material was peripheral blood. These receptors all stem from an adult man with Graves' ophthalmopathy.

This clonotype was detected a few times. DNA for the CDR3: TGCAGTGTCAGGGGCAGGGGGAATTATCAGCCCCAGCATTTT. This codes for CSVRGRGNYQPQHF. V and J are TRBV20-1 and TRBJ1-5; the match to TRBD1 covers 7 bases. CDR3 size: 14 residues. The germline V gene encodes CDR1 DFQATT and CDR2 SNEGSKA (reference sequence). The trim removed 7 bases at V and 5 bases at J, leaving 11 bases unmatched.

The CDR3 sequence: CASSDSGRGNEKLFF. In DNA, the CDR3 is TGTGCCAGCAGTGATAGTGGCAGGGGTAATGAAAAACTGTTTTTT. The genes are TRBV25-1 and TRBJ1-4, with D possibly matching TRBD1 (6 bases). Germline-derived CDR1 and CDR2 are MGHDK and SYGVNS. The CDR3 consists of 15 residues. With 3 bases removed from V and 4 bases from J, the gap between germline ends came to 12 bases.

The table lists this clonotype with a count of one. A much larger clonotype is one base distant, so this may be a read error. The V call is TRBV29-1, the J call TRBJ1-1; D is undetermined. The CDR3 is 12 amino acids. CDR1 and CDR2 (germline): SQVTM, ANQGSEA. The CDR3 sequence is CGVSGGDTEAFF. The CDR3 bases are TGCGGCGTCTCCGGTGGGGACACTGAAGCTTTCTTT.

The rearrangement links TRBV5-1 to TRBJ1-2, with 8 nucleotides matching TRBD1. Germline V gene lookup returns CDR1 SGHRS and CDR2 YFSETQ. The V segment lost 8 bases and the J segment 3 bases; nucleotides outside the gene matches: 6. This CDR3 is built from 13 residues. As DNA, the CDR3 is TGCGCCAGTAGGCAGGGGGCTGACTATGGCTACACCTTC. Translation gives CASRQGADYGYTF.

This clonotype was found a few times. The CDR3 coding sequence is TGTGCCAGCAGTCTCCCTGGACCTACCGAGACCCAGTACTTC. Protein product: CASSLPGPTETQYF. The V call is TRBV2, the J call TRBJ2-5, with D unresolved. V lost 5 bases to trimming and J lost 5 bases, with 15 bases between them. This CDR3 contains 14 residues. CDR1 is SNHLY and CDR2 is FYNNEI in the germline V gene.

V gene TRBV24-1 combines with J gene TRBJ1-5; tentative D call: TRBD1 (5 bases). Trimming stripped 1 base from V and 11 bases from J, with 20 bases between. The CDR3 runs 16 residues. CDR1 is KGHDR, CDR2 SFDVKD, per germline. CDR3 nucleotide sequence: TGTGCCACCAGTGATTTAGTGGGCGCGGGGCGAGAGACCCAGCATTTT. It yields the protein CATSDLVGAGRETQHF.

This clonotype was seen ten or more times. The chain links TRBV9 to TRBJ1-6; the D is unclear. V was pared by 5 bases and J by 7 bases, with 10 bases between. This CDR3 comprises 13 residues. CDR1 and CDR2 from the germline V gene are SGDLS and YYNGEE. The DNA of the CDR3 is TGTGCCAGCAGTCCCCCCGGGAATTCACCCCTCCACTTT. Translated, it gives CASSPPGNSPLHF.

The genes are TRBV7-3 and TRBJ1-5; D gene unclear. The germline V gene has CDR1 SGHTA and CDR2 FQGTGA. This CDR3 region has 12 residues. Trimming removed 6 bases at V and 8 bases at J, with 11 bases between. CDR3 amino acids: CASSQVREPQHF. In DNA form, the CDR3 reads TGTGCCAGCAGTCAGGTCCGTGAGCCCCAGCATTTT.

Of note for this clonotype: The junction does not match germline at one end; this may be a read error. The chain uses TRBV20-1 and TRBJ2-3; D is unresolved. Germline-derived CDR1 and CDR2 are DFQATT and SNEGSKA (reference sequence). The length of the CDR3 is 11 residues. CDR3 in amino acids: CRTVQSDTQYF. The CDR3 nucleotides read TGTCGGACGGTACAATCAGATACGCAGTATTTT.

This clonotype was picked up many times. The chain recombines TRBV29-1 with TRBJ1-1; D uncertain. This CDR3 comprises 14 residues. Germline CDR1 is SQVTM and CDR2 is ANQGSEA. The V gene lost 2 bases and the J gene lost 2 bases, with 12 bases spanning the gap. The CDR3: CSVETLGSNTEAFF. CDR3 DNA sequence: TGCAGCGTTGAAACCCTGGGGAGTAACACTGAAGCTTTCTTT.

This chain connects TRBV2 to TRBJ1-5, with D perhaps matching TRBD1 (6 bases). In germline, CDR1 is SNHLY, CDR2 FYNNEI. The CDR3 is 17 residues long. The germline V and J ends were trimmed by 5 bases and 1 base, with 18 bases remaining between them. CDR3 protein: CASSYRSGVESNQPQHF. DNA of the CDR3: TGTGCCAGCAGTTATCGGTCAGGGGTCGAGAGCAATCAGCCCCAGCATTTT.

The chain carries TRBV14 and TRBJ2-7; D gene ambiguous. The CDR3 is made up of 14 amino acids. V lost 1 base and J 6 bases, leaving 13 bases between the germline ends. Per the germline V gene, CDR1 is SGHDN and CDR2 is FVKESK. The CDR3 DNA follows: TGTGCCAGCAGCCAAGGGTTAGGAGTTCTCGAGCAGTACTTC. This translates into CASSQGLGVLEQYF.

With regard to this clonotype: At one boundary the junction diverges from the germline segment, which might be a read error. In nucleotides, the CDR3 is TGTGCCAGCGGCTTAGGTGGCCGGAACTACGAGCAGTACTTC. This codes for CASGLGGRNYEQYF. V usage is TRBV7-2 and J usage is TRBJ2-7; D not resolved. The CDR3 is made up of 14 amino acids. The germline V gene encodes CDR1 SGHTA and CDR2 FQGNSA.

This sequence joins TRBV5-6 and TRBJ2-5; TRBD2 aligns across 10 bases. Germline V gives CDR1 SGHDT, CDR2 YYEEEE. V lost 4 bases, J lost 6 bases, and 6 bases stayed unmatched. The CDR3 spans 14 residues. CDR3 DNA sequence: TGTGCCAGCAGCGGGACTAGCGCCCTGAAGACCCAGTACTTC. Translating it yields CASSGTSALKTQYF.

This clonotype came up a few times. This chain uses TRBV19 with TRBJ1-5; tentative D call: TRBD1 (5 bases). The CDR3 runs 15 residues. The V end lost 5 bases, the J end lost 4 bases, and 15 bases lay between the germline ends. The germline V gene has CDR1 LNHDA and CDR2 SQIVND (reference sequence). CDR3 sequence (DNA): TGTGCCAGTAGTGCCAGGGAGGGGTTTAATCAGCCCCAGCATTTT. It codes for CASSAREGFNQPQHF.

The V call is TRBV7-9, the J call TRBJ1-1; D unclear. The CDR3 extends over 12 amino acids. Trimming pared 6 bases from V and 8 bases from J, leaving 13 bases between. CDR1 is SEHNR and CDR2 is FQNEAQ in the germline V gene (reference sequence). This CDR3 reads CASSSLIAEAFF. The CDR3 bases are TGTGCCAGCAGTTCCCTGATAGCGGAAGCTTTCTTT.

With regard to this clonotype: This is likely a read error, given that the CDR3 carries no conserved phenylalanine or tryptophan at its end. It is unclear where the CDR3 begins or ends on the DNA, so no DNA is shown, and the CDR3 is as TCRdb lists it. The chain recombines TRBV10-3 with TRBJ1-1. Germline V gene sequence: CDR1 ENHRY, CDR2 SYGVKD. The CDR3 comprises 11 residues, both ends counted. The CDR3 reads CAISEVTAAAY.

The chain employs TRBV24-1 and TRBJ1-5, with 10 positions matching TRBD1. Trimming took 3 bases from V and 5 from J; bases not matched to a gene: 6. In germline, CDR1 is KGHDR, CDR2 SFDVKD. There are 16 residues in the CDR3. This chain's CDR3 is CATSDPKGTGDQPQHF. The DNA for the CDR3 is TGTGCCACCAGTGATCCGAAAGGGACAGGGGATCAGCCCCAGCATTTT.

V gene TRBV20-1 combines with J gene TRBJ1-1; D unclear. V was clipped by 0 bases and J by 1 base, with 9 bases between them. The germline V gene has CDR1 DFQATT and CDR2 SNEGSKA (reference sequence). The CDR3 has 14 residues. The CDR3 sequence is CSARDQTGNTEAFF. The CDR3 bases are TGCAGTGCTAGAGATCAGACGGGGAACACTGAAGCTTTCTTT.

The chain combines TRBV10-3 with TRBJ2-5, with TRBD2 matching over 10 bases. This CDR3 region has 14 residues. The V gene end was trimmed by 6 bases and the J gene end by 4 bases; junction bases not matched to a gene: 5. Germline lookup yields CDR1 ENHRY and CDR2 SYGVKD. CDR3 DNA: TGTGCCATCAGCGAGCGGGGGGGCACAGAGACCCAGTACTTC. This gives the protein CAISERGGTETQYF.

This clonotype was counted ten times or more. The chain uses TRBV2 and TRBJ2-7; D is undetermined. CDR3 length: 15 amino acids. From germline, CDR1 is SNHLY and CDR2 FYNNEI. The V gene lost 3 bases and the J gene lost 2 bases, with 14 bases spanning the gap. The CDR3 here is CASSDSWVNTYEQYF. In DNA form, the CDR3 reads TGTGCCAGCAGTGATTCTTGGGTGAATACCTACGAGCAGTACTTC.

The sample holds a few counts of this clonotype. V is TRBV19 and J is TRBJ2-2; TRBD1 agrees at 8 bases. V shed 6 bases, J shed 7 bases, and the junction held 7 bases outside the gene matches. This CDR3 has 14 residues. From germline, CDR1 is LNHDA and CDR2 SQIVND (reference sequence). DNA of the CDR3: TGTGCCAGTAGCAGGACAGGGTACAACGGGGAGCTGTTTTTT. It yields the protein CASSRTGYNGELFF.

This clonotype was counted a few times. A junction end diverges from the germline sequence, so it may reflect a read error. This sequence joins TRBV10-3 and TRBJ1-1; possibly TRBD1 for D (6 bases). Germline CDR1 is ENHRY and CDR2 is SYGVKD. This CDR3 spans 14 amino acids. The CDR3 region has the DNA TGTGCCAGCAGTCGCCGGACAGCGAACACTGAAGCTTTCTTT. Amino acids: CASSRRTANTEAFF.

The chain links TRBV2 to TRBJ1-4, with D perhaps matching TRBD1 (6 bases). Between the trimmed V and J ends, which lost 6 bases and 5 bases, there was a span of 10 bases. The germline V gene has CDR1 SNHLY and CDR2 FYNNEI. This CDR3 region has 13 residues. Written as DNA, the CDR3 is TGTGCCAGCAGGGGACATGGAAATGAAAAACTGTTTTTT. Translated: CASRGHGNEKLFF.